A single sample gave rise to the 10 T cell receptor beta chains below, sequenced in a study of regulatory T cells in long-lasting Graves disease. Indicated time point: newly diagnosed GD, antithyroid drugs for less than 3 months. After RNA was extracted from PBMCs, the TCR library was made from it. Libraries of TCR beta came from iRepertoire HTBI primers plus Arm-PCR of CDR3 regions. One entry per CDR3 protein results from TCRdb running MiXCR on the multiplex PCR reads. Of 500,000 or so distinct CDR3 sequences listed, about 15% are singletons. This same sample was also part of a study on T cells in Graves' hyperthyroidism and ophthalmopathy.

The sequenced sample was peripheral blood mononuclear cells (PBMCs), obtained at new diagnosis, from a patient treated with antithyroid drugs. These receptors all stem from a woman between 50 and 59 years old with Graves disease.

This clonotype has ten or more counts. CDR3 amino acids: CASSQGSEKLFF. CDR3 coding DNA: TGTGCCAGCAGCCAAGGCAGCGAAAAACTGTTTTTT. The chain links TRBV3-1 to TRBJ1-4; no firm D call. Germline-derived CDR1 and CDR2 are LGHDT and YNNKEL (reference sequence). CDR3 size: 12 residues. V shed 1 base and J shed 8 bases, with 5 bases lying between them.

This clonotype occurred a few times. The J gene is TRBJ2-7, the V gene TRBV28; a possible D gene is TRBD2 (6 bases). Trimming cost V 5 bases and J 2 bases, with 16 bases left between them. This CDR3 is built from 15 residues. In germline, CDR1 is MDHEN, CDR2 SYDVKM. The DNA of the CDR3 is TGTGCCAGCAGTACCGGGACTCCAGGGACCTACGAGCAGTACTTC. Amino acid sequence: CASSTGTPGTYEQYF.

The CDR3 reads CASNPGLAGIYEQYF. The CDR3 nucleotides read TGTGCCAGTAACCCGGGACTAGCGGGTATCTACGAGCAGTACTTC. The chain couples TRBV6-1 to TRBJ2-7, with 12 bases matching TRBD2. J gave up 3 bases and V 9 bases, and 9 bases lay outside the gene matches. Germline V lookup: CDR1 MNHNS, CDR2 SASEGT. The CDR3 length is 15 residues.

The chain couples TRBV5-5 to TRBJ2-3; maybe TRBD1 (5 bases). V was clipped by 3 bases and J by 0 bases, with 20 bases between them. Germline assignment: CDR1 SGHKS and CDR2 YYEKEE (reference sequence). The CDR3 is 18 residues long. DNA of the CDR3: TGTGCCAGCAGCTCCCGACGGCAGGGCGGTTCTAGCACAGATACGCAGTATTTT. Its translation: CASSSRRQGGSSTDTQYF.

The chain is built from TRBV6-1 and TRBJ2-7, with unresolved D. The germline V gene has CDR1 MNHNS and CDR2 SASEGT. The CDR3 is 13 amino acids. V was cut by 5 bases and J by 4 bases, with 12 bases left in between. The CDR3 nucleotides are TGTGCCAGCAGTACCTTATTGGGATACGAGCAGTACTTC. Encoded protein: CASSTLLGYEQYF.

This sequence joins TRBV20-1 and TRBJ2-1; 7 nucleotides agree with TRBD2. V gave up 6 bases and J gave up 8 bases; unmatched junction bases: 10. Germline loops: CDR1 DFQATT, CDR2 SNEGSKA (reference sequence). This CDR3 region has 13 residues. The CDR3 nucleotides read TGCAGTGCCAACCTACTAGCGATGGATGAGCAGTTCTTC. It codes for CSANLLAMDEQFF.

This clonotype was recorded many times. This chain uses TRBV6-2 or TRBV6-3 with TRBJ1-5; 7 nucleotides line up with TRBD1. This CDR3 contains 17 residues. Per the germline V gene, CDR1 is MNHEY and CDR2 is SVGEGT. The trim removed 5 bases at V and 7 bases at J, leaving 17 bases unmatched. The CDR3 sequence: CASSEERRDSSWQPQHF. In nucleotides, the CDR3 is TGTGCCAGCAGTGAGGAGAGACGGGACAGCTCCTGGCAGCCCCAGCATTTT.

This clonotype appeared many times. This chain connects TRBV10-3 to TRBJ2-7; TRBD1 agrees at 8 bases. The CDR3 is 17 residues long. Trimming removed 0 bases from V and 5 bases from J; junction bases left unmatched: 12. Germline V gives CDR1 ENHRY, CDR2 SYGVKD. The CDR3, as DNA: TGTGCCATCAGTGAGTCGGATAGGGACAGGCCGGTCGACGAGCAGTACTTC. Its protein product is CAISESDRDRPVDEQYF.

This clonotype came up many times. The chain uses TRBV18 and TRBJ2-3; no firm D call. With 8 bases removed from V and 1 base from J, the gap between germline ends came to 7 bases. The CDR3 totals 12 residues. CDR1 is KGHSH, CDR2 LQKENI, per germline. For the CDR3, the DNA is TGTGCCAGCAGCCCCGGCACAGATACGCAGTATTTT. Protein product: CASSPGTDTQYF. The full variable domain, with the rest looked up from reference TRBV18 and TRBJ2-3, is NAGVMQNPRHLVRRRGQEARLRCSPMKGHSHVYWYRQLPEEGLKFMVYLQKENIIDESGMPKERFSAEFPKEGPSILRIQQVVRGDSAAYFCASSPGTDTQYFGPGTRLTVL.

The chain employs TRBV2 and TRBJ1-2; D not resolved. The CDR3 spans 16 residues. CDR1 and CDR2 from the germline V gene are SNHLY and FYNNEI. V was pared by 0 bases and J by 0 bases, with 11 bases between. CDR3 DNA sequence: TGTGCCAGCAGTGAAGCGCTTGGGTGGACTAACTATGGCTACACCTTC. The encoded protein is CASSEALGWTNYGYTF.